This entry concerns a single T cell receptor (beta chain). Antigen specificity is unknown. V was trimmed by 5 bases and J by 2 bases, leaving 10 bases between them. This CDR3 has 14 residues. The V gene's germline CDR1 is SGHTA and CDR2 FQGTGA. Using immunoSEQ multiplex PCR, the repertoire was profiled, and TCRdb retains in-frame clones only, with some absent. This sample has about 84,000 clones; 87% occur once, and the top ten carry roughly 10%. The data stem from a study of T cell responses to AZD1222 COVID-19 vaccine. Study-wide points: Regions left unmutated in variants are reportedly the target of nearly half of spike-specific TCRs. It was only after the peak T cell response that any repertoires were sampled.

The TCR sequence derives from an adult who received the AZD1222 COVID-19 vaccine. Sequencing was performed on peripheral blood, taken 28 days after the second AZD1222 dose. The gene calls are TRBV7-3 and TRBJ2-1; D possibly corresponds to TRBD2 (7 bases). CDR3 residues: CASSGGAPYNEQFF. CDR3 DNA: TGTGCCAGCAGCGGGGGGGCCCCCTACAATGAGCAGTTCTTC. The full variable domain, in which reference TRBV7-3 and TRBJ2-1 provide the parts outside the CDR3, is GAGVSQTPSNKVTEKGKYVELRCDPISGHTALYWYRQSLGQGPEFLIYFQGTGAADDSGLPNDRFFAVRPEGSVSTLKIQRTERGDSAVYLCASSGGAPYNEQFFGPGTRLTVL.